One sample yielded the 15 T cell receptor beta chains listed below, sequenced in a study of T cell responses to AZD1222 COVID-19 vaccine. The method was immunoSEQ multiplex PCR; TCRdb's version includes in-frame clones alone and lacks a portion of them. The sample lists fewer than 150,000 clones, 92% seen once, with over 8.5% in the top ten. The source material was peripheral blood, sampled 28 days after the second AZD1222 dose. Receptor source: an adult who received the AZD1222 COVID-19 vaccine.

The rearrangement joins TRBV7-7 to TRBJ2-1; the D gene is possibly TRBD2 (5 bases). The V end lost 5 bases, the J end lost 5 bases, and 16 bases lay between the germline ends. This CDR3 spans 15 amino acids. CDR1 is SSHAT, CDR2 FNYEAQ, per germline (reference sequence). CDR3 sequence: CASSPFYETNNEQFF. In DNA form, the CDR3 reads TGTGCCAGCAGCCCTTTCTACGAGACTAACAATGAGCAGTTCTTC.

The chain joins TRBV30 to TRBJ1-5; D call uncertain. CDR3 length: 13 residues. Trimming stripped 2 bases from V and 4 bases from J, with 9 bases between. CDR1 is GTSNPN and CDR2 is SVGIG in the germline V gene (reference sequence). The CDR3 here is CAWSLAGNQPQHF. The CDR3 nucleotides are TGTGCCTGGAGTTTAGCGGGGAATCAGCCCCAGCATTTT.

The CDR3 loop reads CASSLQGGEQYV. In nucleotides, the CDR3 is TGTGCCAGCAGCCTACAGGGCGGCGAGCAGTACGTC. The chain uses TRBV12-3 or TRBV12-4 and TRBJ2-7; maybe TRBD1 (6 bases). This CDR3 comprises 12 residues. The V end lost 6 bases, the J end lost 6 bases, and 12 bases lay between the germline ends.

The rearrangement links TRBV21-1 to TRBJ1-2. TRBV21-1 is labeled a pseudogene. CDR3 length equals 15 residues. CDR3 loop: CASSKERRRTGGYTF. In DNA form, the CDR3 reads TGTGCCAGCAGCAAAGAGAGGCGGAGGACGGGCGGCTACACCTTC.

In DNA form, the CDR3 reads TGTGCCAGCCGAGGGGGCTCGAACACCGGGGAGCTGTTTTTT. Translated, it gives CASRGGSNTGELFF. The gene calls are TRBV19 and TRBJ2-2; the match to TRBD1 covers 7 bases. Germline V CDR1 and CDR2: LNHDA, SQIVND (reference sequence). V trimming: 9 bases; J trimming: 0 bases; junction bases outside the gene matches: 4. This CDR3 has 14 amino acids. The whole variable domain, remainder taken from reference TRBV19 and TRBJ2-2, is DGGITQSPKYLFRKEGQNVTLSCEQNLNHDAMYWYRQDPGQGLRLIYYSQIVNDFQKGDIAEGYSVSREKKESFPLTVTSAQKNPTAFYLCASRGGSNTGELFFGEGSRLTVL.

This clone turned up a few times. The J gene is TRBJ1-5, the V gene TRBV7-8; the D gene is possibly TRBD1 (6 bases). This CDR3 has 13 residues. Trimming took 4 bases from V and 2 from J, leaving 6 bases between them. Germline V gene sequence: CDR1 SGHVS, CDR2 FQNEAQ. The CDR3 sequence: CASSSGGNQPQHF. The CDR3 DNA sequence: TGTGCCAGCAGCTCAGGGGGCAATCAGCCCCAGCATTTT.

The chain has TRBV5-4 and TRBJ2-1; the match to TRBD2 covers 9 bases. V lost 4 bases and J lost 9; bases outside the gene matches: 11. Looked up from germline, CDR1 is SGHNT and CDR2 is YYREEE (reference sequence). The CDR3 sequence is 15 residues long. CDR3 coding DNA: TGTGCCAGCAGCCAAGGGGCGGGAGGGCCAAGTGAGCAGTTCTTC. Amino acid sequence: CASSQGAGGPSEQFF.

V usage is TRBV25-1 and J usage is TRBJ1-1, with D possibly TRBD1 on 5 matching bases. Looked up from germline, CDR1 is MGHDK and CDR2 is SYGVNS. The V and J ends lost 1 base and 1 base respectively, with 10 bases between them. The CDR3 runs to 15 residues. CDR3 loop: CASSESPQGNTEAFF. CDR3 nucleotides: TGTGCCAGCAGTGAATCCCCTCAGGGGAACACTGAAGCTTTCTTT. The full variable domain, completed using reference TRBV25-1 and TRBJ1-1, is EADIYQTPRYLVIGTGKKITLECSQTMGHDKMYWYQQDPGMELHLIHYSYGVNSTEKGDLSSESTVSRIRTEHFPLTLESARPSHTSQYLCASSESPQGNTEAFFGQGTRLTVV.

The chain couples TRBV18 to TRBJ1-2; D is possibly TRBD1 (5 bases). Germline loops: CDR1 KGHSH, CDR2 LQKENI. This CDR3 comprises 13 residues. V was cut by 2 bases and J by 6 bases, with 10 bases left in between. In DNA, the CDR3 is TGTGCCAGCTCACCATCAAGAGGGGATGGCTACACCTTC. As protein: CASSPSRGDGYTF.

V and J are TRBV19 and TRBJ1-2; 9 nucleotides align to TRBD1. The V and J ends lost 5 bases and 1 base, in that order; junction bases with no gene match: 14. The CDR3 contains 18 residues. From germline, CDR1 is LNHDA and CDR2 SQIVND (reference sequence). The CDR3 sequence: CASSPRQGVILYNYGYTF. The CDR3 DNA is TGTGCCAGTAGTCCTCGACAGGGGGTAATCCTTTATAACTATGGCTACACCTTC.

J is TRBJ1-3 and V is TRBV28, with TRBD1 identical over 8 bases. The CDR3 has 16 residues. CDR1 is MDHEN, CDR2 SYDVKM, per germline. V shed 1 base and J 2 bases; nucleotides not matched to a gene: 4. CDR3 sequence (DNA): TGTGCCAGCAGTTTATACAGGGGGTACACTGGAAACACCATATATTTT. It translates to CASSLYRGYTGNTIYF.

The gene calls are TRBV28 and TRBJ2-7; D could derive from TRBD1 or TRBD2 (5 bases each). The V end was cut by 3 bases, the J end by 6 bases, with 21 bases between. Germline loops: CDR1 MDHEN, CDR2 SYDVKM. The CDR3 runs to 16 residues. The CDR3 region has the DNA TGTGCCAGCAGTTTGGAGGTGCAGGGCCCTCTGTCCGAGCAGTACGTC. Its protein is CASSLEVQGPLSEQYV.

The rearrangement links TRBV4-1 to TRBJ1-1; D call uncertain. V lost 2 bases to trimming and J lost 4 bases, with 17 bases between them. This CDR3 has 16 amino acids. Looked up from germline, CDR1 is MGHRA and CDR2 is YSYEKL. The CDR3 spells CASSQQGLQTGTEAFF. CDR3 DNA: TGCGCCAGCAGCCAACAAGGCTTACAAACGGGCACTGAAGCTTTCTTT.

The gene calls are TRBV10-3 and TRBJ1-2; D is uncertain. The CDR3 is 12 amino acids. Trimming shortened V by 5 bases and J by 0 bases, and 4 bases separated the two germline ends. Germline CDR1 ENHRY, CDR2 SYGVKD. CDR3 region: CAISTSNYGYTF. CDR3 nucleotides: TGTGCCATCAGTACCTCTAACTATGGCTACACCTTC.

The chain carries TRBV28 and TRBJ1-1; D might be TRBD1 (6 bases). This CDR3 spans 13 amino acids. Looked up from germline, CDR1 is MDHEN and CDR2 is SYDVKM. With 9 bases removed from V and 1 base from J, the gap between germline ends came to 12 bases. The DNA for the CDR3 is TGTGCCAGTGCCGGGACAACGAACACTGAAGCTTTCTTT. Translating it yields CASAGTTNTEAFF.